The clone carrying this TCR beta chain was recorded only once. This sample was included in a study of blood T cell repertoires in COVID-19. Study at large: In Cohort 3, a recovered donor had either two negative PCRs, clearance, or symptom resolution.

The V and J ends lost 3 bases and 4 bases respectively, with 14 bases between them. The CDR3 has 15 residues. Germline CDR1 is SGDLS and CDR2 is YYNGEE. Per the original data handling: Amplification of reference gene primers was used by the study to estimate nucleated cell counts. Assay used: immunoSEQ multiplex PCR; TCRdb lists only in-frame clones, some missing. That table is the source of V, J and clone size, and D and trimming were worked out from the DNA. The table shows about 210,000 clones, with over 75% occurring only once. The clonotype comes from a man aged 25-45 years in a cohort exposed to, infected with or recovered from COVID-19 (not recorded which). This rearrangement joins TRBV9 to TRBJ1-3; D is unclear. Material: PBMCs or T cells enriched from blood (not recorded which). DNA of the CDR3: TGTGCCAGCAGCGCTGGCAGAGAGAGGGGAAACACCATATATTTT. It encodes CASSAGRERGNTIYF.